These 9 T cell receptor beta chains were sequenced from one sample in a study of human T cells and chemical hapten exposure. Time point given: pre-sensitization, week 0. Treatment described: therapeutic diphenylcyclopropenone sensitization with weekly scalp DPC. A single record per CDR3 protein comes from TCRdb applying MiXCR to the RACE reads. The table includes over 300,000 distinct CDR3 sequences, 4% to 6% detected once. This material consisted of whole blood, taken in connection with sensitization to the hapten diphenylcyclopropenone (DPC). The source is a woman aged 45-65 years with alopecia areata. Some clones in this sample may be carry-over from other donors' samples.

Many counts were recorded for this clonotype. The DNA of the CDR3 is TGTGCCAGCAGCCAAGTTTCCCAGCCCATTGACACAGATACGCAGTATTTT. It encodes CASSQVSQPIDTDTQYF. The gene calls are TRBV4-2 and TRBJ2-3, with D uncertain. V lost 1 base to trimming and J lost 2 bases, with 16 bases between them. This CDR3 is built from 17 residues. CDR1 LGHNA and CDR2 YNFKEQ come from the germline V gene.

There are many counts of this clonotype. The gene calls are TRBV4-3 and TRBJ2-1; D is undetermined. This CDR3 has 14 residues. The V and J ends lost 1 base and 5 bases respectively, with 9 bases between them. Germline CDR1 and CDR2: LGHNA and YSLEER. CDR3 coding DNA: TGCGCCAGCAGCCAAGGGCTAGTAAACAATGAGCAGTTCTTC. It yields the protein CASSQGLVNNEQFF.

V usage is TRBV9 and J usage is TRBJ2-1, with 8 bases lining up with TRBD2. The CDR3 consists of 16 residues. V shed 3 bases, J shed 3 bases, and the junction held 8 bases outside the gene matches. Germline CDR1 and CDR2: SGDLS and YYNGEE. The CDR3 bases are TGTGCCAGCAGCGGTGCAAGCGGGGGAAGCTACAATGAGCAGTTCTTC. Protein product: CASSGASGGSYNEQFF.

Many counts were recorded for this clonotype. CDR3 residues: CASILTGTGSYEQFF. The DNA of the CDR3 is TGTGCCAGCATATTAACCGGGACAGGGTCGTATGAGCAGTTCTTC. The chain joins TRBV12-3 or TRBV12-4 to TRBJ2-1; 9 bases line up with TRBD1. V was clipped by 7 bases and J by 8 bases; unmatched bases: 12. This CDR3 region has 15 residues.

This clonotype was detected ten times or more. The chain uses TRBV5-1 and TRBJ2-3; TRBD2 matches at 8 bases. Germline CDR1 SGHRS, CDR2 YFSETQ. The CDR3 spans 16 residues. V lost 0 bases and J lost 4; bases outside the gene matches: 7. The CDR3 DNA reads TGCGCCAGCAGCTTGGGAAGCGGGGGAGGTCCAGATACGCAGTATTTT. Translating gives CASSLGSGGGPDTQYF.

The chain has TRBV7-9 and TRBJ1-1; D remains unclear. The CDR3 is made up of 13 amino acids. The ends were cut back, 4 bases at V and 7 bases at J, with 13 bases in the middle. CDR1 is SEHNR, CDR2 FQNEAQ, per germline (reference sequence). CDR3 residues: CASSSSGRDEAFF. CDR3 nucleotides: TGTGCCAGCAGCTCAAGCGGTCGAGATGAAGCTTTCTTT. Looking up the rest from reference TRBV7-9 and TRBJ1-1 gives the full variable domain: DTGVSQNPRHKITKRGQNVTFRCDPISEHNRLYWYRQTLGQGPEFLTYFQNEAQLEKSRLLSDRFSAERPKGSFSTLEIQRTEQGDSAMYLCASSSSGRDEAFFGQGTRLTVV.

This clonotype showed up many times. The chain combines TRBV28 with TRBJ2-3; tentatively, D is TRBD1 (6 bases). The CDR3 extends over 15 amino acids. V shed 6 bases and J shed 4 bases, with 17 bases lying between them. The germline gives CDR1 MDHEN, CDR2 SYDVKM. CDR3 DNA sequence: TGTGCCAGCAGCCCCCAGGGGATGGTGTCAGATACGCAGTATTTT. Protein product: CASSPQGMVSDTQYF.

This clonotype was seen ten or more times. The CDR3 DNA reads TGTGCCAGCAACGACAGGGCGAACACTGAAGCTTTCTTT. Its protein product is CASNDRANTEAFF. The chain joins TRBV28 to TRBJ1-1, with TRBD1 matching over 7 bases. Germline V lookup: CDR1 MDHEN, CDR2 SYDVKM. Losses at the gene ends were 7 bases for V and 1 base for J; bases not matched to a gene: 3. This CDR3 has 13 residues.

This clonotype was picked up many times. The chain couples TRBV7-2 to TRBJ2-3, with TRBD2 matching 11 bases. The V segment lost 5 bases and the J segment 4 bases; nucleotides outside the gene matches: 8. The CDR3 contains 16 residues. Germline assignment: CDR1 SGHTA and CDR2 FQGNSA. CDR3 in amino acids: CASSRDSGGAADTQYF. The DNA of the CDR3 is TGTGCCAGCAGCCGCGATAGCGGGGGGGCCGCAGATACGCAGTATTTT.